This T cell receptor beta chain was identified in a study of long-term antiretroviral therapy in people with HIV. The V gene's germline CDR1 is MNHEY and CDR2 SMNVEV (reference sequence). Between the trimmed V and J ends, which lost 6 bases and 0 bases, there was a span of 3 bases. CDR3 length equals 13 residues. The libraries were made with immunoSEQ v3.0 at survey level. TCRdb's copy holds only in-frame clones and misses some; the assay was immunoSEQ multiplex PCR. Of about 36,000 clones listed, more than 80% were seen once; the top ten hold under 7%. The material sequenced was unsorted PBMCs, taken 3.4 years after starting antiretroviral therapy. This clonotype was obtained from a man aged 25-45 years with HIV. The rearrangement joins TRBV27 to TRBJ2-6; D remains unclear. This chain's CDR3 is CASRRSGANVLTF. The DNA of the CDR3 is TGTGCCAGCAGGCGCTCTGGGGCCAACGTCCTGACTTTC.